Listed below are T cell receptor beta chains from one sample, sequenced in a study of T cells in Graves' hyperthyroidism and ophthalmopathy. Using its own MiXCR run on the multiplex PCR reads, TCRdb lists one record per CDR3 protein. The sample gives around 600,000 distinct CDR3 sequences, about 45% of which show up once; less than 9.5% is in the top ten. Input material: peripheral blood or thyroid tissue (not recorded which). These receptor sequences come from an adult man with Graves' disease, either hyperthyroidism or ophthalmopathy (not recorded which). The CDR3 runs from the conserved cysteine through the conserved F or W. A D gene is named only where the DNA matches it firmly. Part of the rows lack a size; the others show once, few, many or a class for expanded clones.

V gene	D gene	J gene	CDR3 length	clone size	CDR3 protein	CDR3 DNA
TRBV25-1	TRBD1	TRBJ1-6	12	.	CARQGQNSPLHF	TGTGCTAGACAGGGTCAGAATTCACCCCTCCACTTT
TRBV24-1	TRBD1	TRBJ1-5	12	.	CTTTGANQPQHF	TGTACCACGACAGGGGCCAATCAGCCCCAGCATTTT
TRBV6-5	.	TRBJ2-7	14	few	CASTQGLTAGEQYF	TGTGCCAGCACCCAGGGTTTGACTGCTGGCGAGCAGTACTTC
TRBV7-8	.	TRBJ1-3	18	few	CASSLRDNALSSGNTIYF	TGTGCCAGCAGCTTACGGGACAACGCACTCTCTTCTGGAAACACCATATATTTT
TRBV7-9	TRBD1	TRBJ1-5	18	few	CASSLGRGSRSGNQPQHF	TGTGCCAGCAGCTTAGGCAGGGGGTCCCGTAGCGGCAATCAGCCCCAGCATTTT
TRBV20-1	TRBD1	TRBJ1-5	17	.	CSASPGTGGFGNQPQHF	TGCAGTGCTTCTCCCGGGACAGGGGGTTTTGGCAATCAGCCCCAGCATTTT
TRBV2	.	TRBJ1-4	15	many	CASSAQGIAGEKLFF	TGTGCCAGCAGCGCCCAGGGTATTGCGGGTGAAAAACTGTTTTTT
TRBV4-1	.	TRBJ1-5	14	.	CASSQAGGHQPQHF	TGCGCCAGCAGCCAAGCGGGTGGTCATCAGCCCCAGCATTTT
TRBV2	TRBD2	TRBJ2-5	15	.	CASSLGTAGVETQYF	TGTGCCAGCAGCCTGGGAACAGCGGGAGTGGAGACCCAGTACTTC
TRBV6-5	TRBD2	TRBJ2-5	13	few	CATGTSGQETQYF	TGTGCCACGGGGACTAGCGGCCAAGAGACCCAGTACTTC